This TCR beta chain was recorded in a study of T cell repertoires in cytomegalovirus infection. TCRdb re-analysed the reads in MiXCR, keeping a single row per CDR3 protein. Of a few hundred thousand distinct CDR3 sequences listed, around a sixth are singletons. Comments on this clonotype: What it binds is not known. It may be a read error: a sequence one base away is much more abundant.

Whole-study findings and limits: The cumulative frequency of public TCR beta families identified carriers of CMV plus the relevant HLA.

The material sequenced was PBMCs. The source of this sequence is a human donor in good health (CMV status not recorded). Some clones in this sample may be carry-over from other donors' samples.

This CDR3 reads CASSLVDDSNQPQHF. DNA of the CDR3: TGTGCCAGCAGCTTAGTGGACGATAGCAATCAGCCCCAGCATTTT. J is TRBJ1-5 and V is TRBV7-2; D is ambiguous. Germline CDR1 SGHTA, CDR2 FQGNSA. V shed 1 base and J shed 0 bases, with 7 bases lying between them. This CDR3 has 15 residues.